The sequence of this T cell receptor (beta chain) was determined in a study of blood T cell repertoires in COVID-19. About the study: Material from acute and convalescent COVID-19 was sourced from the United States, Italy and Spain. T cells, B-cell-depleted T cells, or PBMCs supplied cDNA or gDNA.

As processed by the authors: Amplification of reference gene primers was used by the study to estimate nucleated cell counts. TCRdb's table, derived via immunoSEQ multiplex PCR, lists solely in-frame clones and lacks some. V, J and clone size derive from that table, while D and trimming were established from the DNA sequence. The sample gives tens of thousands of clones, more than 65% of which show up once; about 25% is in the top ten. V shed 5 bases and J shed 4 bases, with 12 bases lying between them. From germline, CDR1 is SNHLY and CDR2 FYNNEI. The CDR3 is made up of 14 amino acids. The source material was peripheral blood. The rearrangement links TRBV2 to TRBJ1-5; D may be TRBD1 (6 bases). This clonotype was obtained from a human donor in a cohort sampled during active COVID-19. The CDR3 reads CASSPDSWNQPQHF. The CDR3 DNA is TGTGCCAGCAGTCCGGACAGTTGGAATCAGCCCCAGCATTTT.